This TCR beta chain was captured in a study of shared clonotypes between healthy human individuals. Study-wide findings and caveats: It was the non-shared clonotypes that had lower generation probabilities than clonotypes shared by all four donors. Genetic and exposure-history diversity was limited by the small donor number.

To note about this clone: The antigen remains undetermined.

The naive CD8 fraction comprised CD45RO-negative cells positively selected for CCR7 and excluded terminally differentiated effector memory CD45RA+ cells. Healthy adults negative for HIV, lacking recent acute infections or vaccinations, served as donors. Trimming pared 2 bases from V and 4 bases from J, leaving 12 bases between. This CDR3 has 15 amino acids. CDR1 MGHRA and CDR2 YSYEKL come from the germline V gene. Repertoires were generated with immunoSEQ multiplex PCR, while TCRdb's copy carries only in-frame clones and drops some. The sample lists roughly 810,000 clones, 90% to 98% seen once, with about 0.25% in the top ten.

This TCR was sampled from a man aged 25-40 years in good health. Source material: naive CD8+ T cells sorted from blood. The chain employs TRBV4-1 and TRBJ2-1; D is uncertain. The CDR3 sequence: CASSQLGLGYNEQFF. CDR3 DNA: TGCGCCAGCAGCCAACTGGGCCTGGGGTACAATGAGCAGTTCTTC.